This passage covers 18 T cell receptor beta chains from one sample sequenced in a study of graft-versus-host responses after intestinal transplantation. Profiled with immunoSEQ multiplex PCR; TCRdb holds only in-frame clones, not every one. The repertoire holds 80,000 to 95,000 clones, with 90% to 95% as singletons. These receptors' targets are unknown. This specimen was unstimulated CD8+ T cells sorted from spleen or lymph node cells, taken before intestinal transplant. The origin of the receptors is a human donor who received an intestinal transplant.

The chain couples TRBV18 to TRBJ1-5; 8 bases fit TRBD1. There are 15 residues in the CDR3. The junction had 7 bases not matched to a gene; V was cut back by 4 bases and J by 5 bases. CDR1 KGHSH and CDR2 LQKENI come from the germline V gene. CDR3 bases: TGTGCCAGCTCACTGGCCGGACAGGGTTATCAGCCCCAGCATTTT. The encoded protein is CASSLAGQGYQPQHF. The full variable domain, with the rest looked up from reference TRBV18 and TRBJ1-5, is NAGVMQNPRHLVRRRGQEARLRCSPMKGHSHVYWYRQLPEEGLKFMVYLQKENIIDESGMPKERFSAEFPKEGPSILRIQQVVRGDSAAYFCASSLAGQGYQPQHFGDGTRLSIL.

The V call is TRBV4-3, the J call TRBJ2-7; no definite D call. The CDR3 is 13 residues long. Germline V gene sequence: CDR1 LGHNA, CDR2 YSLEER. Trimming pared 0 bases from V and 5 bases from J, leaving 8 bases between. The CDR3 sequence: CASSQDTSHEQYF. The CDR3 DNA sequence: TGCGCCAGCAGCCAAGATACTTCCCACGAGCAGTACTTC.

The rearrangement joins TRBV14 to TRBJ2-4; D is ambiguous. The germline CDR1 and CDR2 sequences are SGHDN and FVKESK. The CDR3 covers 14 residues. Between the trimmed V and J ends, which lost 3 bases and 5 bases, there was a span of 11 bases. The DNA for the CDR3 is TGTGCCAGCAGCCATCCCGGGTTTCAAAACATTCAGTACTTC. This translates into CASSHPGFQNIQYF. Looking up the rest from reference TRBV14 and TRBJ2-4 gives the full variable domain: EAGVTQFPSHSVIEKGQTVTLRCDPISGHDNLYWYRRVMGKEIKFLLHFVKESKQDESGMPNNRFLAERTGGTYSTLKVQPAELEDSGVYFCASSHPGFQNIQYFGAGTRLSVL.

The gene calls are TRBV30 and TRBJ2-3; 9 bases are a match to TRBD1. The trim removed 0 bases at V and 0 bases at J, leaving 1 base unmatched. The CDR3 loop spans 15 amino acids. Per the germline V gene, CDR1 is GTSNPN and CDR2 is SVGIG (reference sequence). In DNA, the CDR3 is TGTGCCTGGAGTGTGACAGGGGGAAGCACAGATACGCAGTATTTT. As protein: CAWSVTGGSTDTQYF.

As DNA, the CDR3 is TGTGCCAGCAGCTTAAGAAGCGGGGGGACCTTACATGAGCAGTTCTTC. Its translation: CASSLRSGGTLHEQFF. The chain couples TRBV13 to TRBJ2-1, with TRBD2 matching over 9 bases. Germline V CDR1 and CDR2: PRHDT, FYEKMQ (reference sequence). This CDR3 has 16 amino acids. V trimming: 2 bases; J trimming: 8 bases; junction bases outside the gene matches: 10.

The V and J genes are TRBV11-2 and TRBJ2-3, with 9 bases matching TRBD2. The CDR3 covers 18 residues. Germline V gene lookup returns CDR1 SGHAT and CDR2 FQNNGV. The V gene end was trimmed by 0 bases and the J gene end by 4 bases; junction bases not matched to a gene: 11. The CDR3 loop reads CASSLEFSGGGGADTQYF. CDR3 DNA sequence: TGTGCCAGCAGCTTAGAATTTTCAGGCGGGGGGGGAGCAGATACGCAGTATTTT.

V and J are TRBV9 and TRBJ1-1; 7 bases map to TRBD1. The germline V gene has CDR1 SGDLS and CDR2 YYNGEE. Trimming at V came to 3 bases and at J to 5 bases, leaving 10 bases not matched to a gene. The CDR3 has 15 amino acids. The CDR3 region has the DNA TGTGCCAGCAGCGGGTACAGGGGCGGTGAGACTGAAGCTTTCTTT. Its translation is CASSGYRGGETEAFF.

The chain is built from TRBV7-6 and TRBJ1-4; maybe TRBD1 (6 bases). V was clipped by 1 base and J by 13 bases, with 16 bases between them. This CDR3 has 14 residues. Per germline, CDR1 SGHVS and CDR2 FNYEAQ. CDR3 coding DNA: TGTGCCAGCAGCTTAGATCCAGAAACAGGGAGACTGTTTTTT. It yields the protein CASSLDPETGRLFF.

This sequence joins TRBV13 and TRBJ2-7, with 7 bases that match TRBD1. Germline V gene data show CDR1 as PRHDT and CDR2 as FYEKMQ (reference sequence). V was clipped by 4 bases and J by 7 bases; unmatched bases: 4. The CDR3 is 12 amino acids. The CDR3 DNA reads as TGTGCCAGCAGCTCATCAGGGGGTGAGCAGTACTTC. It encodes CASSSSGGEQYF. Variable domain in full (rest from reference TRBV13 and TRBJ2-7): AAGVIQSPRHLIKEKRETATLKCYPIPRHDTVYWYQQGPGQDPQFLISFYEKMQSDKGSIPDRFSAQQFSDYHSELNMSSLELGDSALYFCASSSSGGEQYFGPGTRLTVT.

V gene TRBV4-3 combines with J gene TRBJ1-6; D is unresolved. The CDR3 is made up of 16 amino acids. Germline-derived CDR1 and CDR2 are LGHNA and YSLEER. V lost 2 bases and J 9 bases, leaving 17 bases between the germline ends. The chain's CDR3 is CASSQRAYDAVSPLHF. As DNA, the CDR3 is TGCGCCAGCAGCCAAAGAGCGTACGACGCGGTTTCACCCCTCCACTTT.

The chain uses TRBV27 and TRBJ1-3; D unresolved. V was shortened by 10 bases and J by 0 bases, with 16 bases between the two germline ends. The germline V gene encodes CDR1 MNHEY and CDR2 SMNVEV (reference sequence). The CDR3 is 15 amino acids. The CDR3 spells CANDPEVPSGNTIYF. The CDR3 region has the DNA TGTGCCAACGATCCTGAGGTGCCCTCTGGAAACACCATATATTTT.

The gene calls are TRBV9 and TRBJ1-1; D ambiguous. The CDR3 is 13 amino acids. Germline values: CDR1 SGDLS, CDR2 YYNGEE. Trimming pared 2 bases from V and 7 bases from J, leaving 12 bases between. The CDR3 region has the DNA TGTGCCAGCAGCGTGGGTTGGTCAGGTGAAGCTTTCTTT. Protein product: CASSVGWSGEAFF.

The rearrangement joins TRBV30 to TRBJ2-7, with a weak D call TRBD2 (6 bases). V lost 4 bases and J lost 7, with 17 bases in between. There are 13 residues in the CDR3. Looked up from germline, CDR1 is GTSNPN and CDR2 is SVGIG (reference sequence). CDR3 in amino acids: CAWNGGQAGEQYF. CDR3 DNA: TGTGCCTGGAACGGAGGGCAGGCGGGTGAGCAGTACTTC.

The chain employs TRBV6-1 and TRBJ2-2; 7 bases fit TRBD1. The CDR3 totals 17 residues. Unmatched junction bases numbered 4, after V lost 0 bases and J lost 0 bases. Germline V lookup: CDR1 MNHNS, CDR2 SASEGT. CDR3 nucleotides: TGTGCCAGCAGTGAAGCGCCAGGGGGAGCGAACACCGGGGAGCTGTTTTTT. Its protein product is CASSEAPGGANTGELFF.

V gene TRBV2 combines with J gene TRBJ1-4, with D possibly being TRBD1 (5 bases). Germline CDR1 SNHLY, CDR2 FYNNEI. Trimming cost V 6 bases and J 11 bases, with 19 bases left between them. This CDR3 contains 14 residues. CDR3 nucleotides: TGTGCCAGCAGGACACCAGGGATGGTGACGAAACTGTTTTTT. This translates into CASRTPGMVTKLFF.

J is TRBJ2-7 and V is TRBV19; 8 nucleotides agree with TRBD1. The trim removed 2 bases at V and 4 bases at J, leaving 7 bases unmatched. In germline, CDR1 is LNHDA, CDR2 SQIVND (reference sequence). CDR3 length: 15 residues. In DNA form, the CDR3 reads TGTGCCAGTAGTATACGGACAGGGTGGGGATACGAGCAGTACTTC. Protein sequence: CASSIRTGWGYEQYF.

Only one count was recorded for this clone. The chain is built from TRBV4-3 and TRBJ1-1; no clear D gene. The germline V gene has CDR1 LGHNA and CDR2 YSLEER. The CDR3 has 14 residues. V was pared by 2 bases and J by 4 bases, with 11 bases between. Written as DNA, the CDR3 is TGCGCCAGCAGCCAATTCGGGGAGAGCACTGAAGCTTTCTTT. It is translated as CASSQFGESTEAFF.

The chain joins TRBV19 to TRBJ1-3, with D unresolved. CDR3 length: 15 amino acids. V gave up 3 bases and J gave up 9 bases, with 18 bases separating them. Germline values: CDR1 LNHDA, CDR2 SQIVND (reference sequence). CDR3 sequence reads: CASSMARSFAVTIYF. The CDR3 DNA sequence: TGTGCCAGTAGTATGGCAAGGTCCTTTGCGGTCACCATATATTTT.